The clone carrying this T cell receptor (beta chain) was observed a single time. Its antigen is as yet unknown. This entry is derived from a study of post-analysis software for immune sequencing data. About the study: Disease courses included relapsing-remitting, secondary progressive and progressive-relapsing multiple sclerosis.

CDR3 length: 15 residues. Trimming stripped 3 bases from V and 1 base from J, with 15 bases between. From germline, CDR1 is DFQATT and CDR2 SNEGSKA (reference sequence). Study-level points and caveats: When patients were compared with controls, 4 or 5 TRBV segments were more frequent, TRBV5-6, TRBV5-1 and TRBV20-1 among them. When the samples were clustered directly with F measure, those that had been prepared in the same batch showed strong co-clustering.

Prepared libraries of TCR beta cDNA carried unique molecular identifiers. T cells numbering roughly 0.9 to 11 million gave rise to some 500,000 cDNA molecules. TCRdb used MiXCR to reprocess the PCR reads, holding one entry per CDR3 protein. The sample holds more than 500,000 distinct CDR3 sequences, around 36% seen once. This TCR came from a girl aged 2 to 17 with multiple sclerosis. The rearrangement uses TRBV20-1 and TRBJ1-1, with TRBD1 as a possible D gene (6 bases). Material: blood. The CDR3 sequence is CSASQPGTPNTEAFF. The CDR3 DNA reads TGCAGTGCTAGCCAACCCGGGACACCGAACACTGAAGCTTTCTTT.